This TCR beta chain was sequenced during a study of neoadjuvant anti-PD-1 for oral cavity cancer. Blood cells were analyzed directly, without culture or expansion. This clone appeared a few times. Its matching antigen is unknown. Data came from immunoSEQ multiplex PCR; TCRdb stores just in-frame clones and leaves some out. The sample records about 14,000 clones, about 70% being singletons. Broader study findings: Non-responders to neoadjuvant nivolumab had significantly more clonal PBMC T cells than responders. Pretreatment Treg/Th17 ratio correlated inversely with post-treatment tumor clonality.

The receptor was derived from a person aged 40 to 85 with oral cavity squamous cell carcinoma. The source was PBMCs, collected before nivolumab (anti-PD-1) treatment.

The CDR3 is CASRGGRGGSNQPQHF. The CDR3 region has the DNA TGTGCCAGCAGAGGGGGCAGGGGTGGTAGCAATCAGCCCCAGCATTTT. This chain links TRBV2 with TRBJ1-5; 7 bases fit TRBD1. V dropped 6 bases and J dropped 0; count of bases not matched to a gene: 8. The CDR3 covers 16 residues. Germline V gene sequence: CDR1 SNHLY, CDR2 FYNNEI.